The rows below give T cell receptor beta chains drawn from one sample of a study of identifying expanded T cells in peripheral blood. Sequencing was performed with immunoSEQ multiplex PCR; in TCRdb, only in-frame clones are kept and a portion is missing. The table includes about 58,000 clones, about four fifths detected once. Sequenced: blood. All receptors derive from a person aged 18 to 75 in good health. CDR3s include the opening cysteine and the closing phenylalanine or tryptophan. A D gene is named only where the DNA matches it firmly. Not all rows give a size; the values are once, few, many and, for expanded clones, a class.

cdr3_aa	cdr3_nt	d_call	v_call	j_call	clone_size
CASSLHEGGNTEAFF	TGTGCCAGCAGCTTACATGAGGGGGGAAACACTGAAGCTTTCTTT	.	TRBV7-9	TRBJ1-1	.
CASTLDRGASPLHF	TGTGCCAGCACCCTTGACAGGGGCGCCTCACCCCTCCACTTT	TRBD1	TRBV6-1	TRBJ1-6	few
CASSTRGQGGELFF	TGTGCCAGCAGTACCAGGGGGCAAGGCGGGGAGCTGTTTTTT	TRBD1	TRBV6-6	TRBJ2-2	.
CASSWPDGEKLFF	TGTGCCAGTAGTTGGCCGGACGGCGAAAAACTGTTTTTT	.	TRBV19	TRBJ1-4	.
CASSHGQGRGEQYF	TGCGCCAGCAGCCACGGACAGGGGAGAGGCGAGCAGTACTTC	TRBD1	TRBV5-1	TRBJ2-7	.
CASSLWTSPNEKYF	TGTGCCAGCAGTTTATGGACGAGTCCTAATGAAAAGTACTTC	.	TRBV27	TRBJ2-7	.
CASSPGRMNTEAFF	TGCGCCAGCAGCCCTGGACGGATGAACACTGAAGCTTTCTTT	.	TRBV5-1	TRBJ1-1	.
CASSGQGYFTEAFF	TGTGCCAGCAGCGGGCAGGGGTACTTCACTGAAGCTTTCTTT	.	TRBV2	TRBJ1-1	.
CASSEPSTGNTIYF	TGTGCCAGCAGTGAACCCAGCACTGGAAACACCATATATTTT	.	TRBV25-1	TRBJ1-3	.
CASSLGGTSNEQFF	TGTGCCAGCAGCTTAGGCGGGACATCCAATGAGCAGTTCTTC	.	TRBV11-2	TRBJ2-1	.
CASNRGGDYEQFF	TGCGCCAGCAACCGGGGAGGGGACTATGAGCAGTTCTTC	TRBD2	TRBV10-2	TRBJ2-1	.
CASSLGRGLNSADTQYF	TGTGCCAGCAGCTTGGGGAGAGGACTTAACAGCGCAGATACGCAGTATTTT	.	TRBV5-6	TRBJ2-3	.
CASSDSKPTVYGYTF	TGTGCCAGCAGTGACTCGAAACCGACGGTCTATGGCTACACCTTC	.	TRBV6-4	TRBJ1-2	.
CASSQDTGATEAFF	TGCGCCAGCAGCCAAGATACAGGGGCAACTGAAGCTTTCTTT	TRBD1	TRBV4-3	TRBJ1-1	.
CASSHGKAYEQYF	TGTGCCAGCAGCCACGGGAAGGCGTACGAGCAGTACTTC	.	TRBV27	TRBJ2-7	.
CASSPTSGSGNIQYF	TGTGCCAGCAGCCCGACTAGCGGGAGCGGAAACATTCAGTACTTC	TRBD2	TRBV5-4	TRBJ2-4	.
CASSPPGTGNQPQHF	TGTGCCAGCTCACCACCCGGGACAGGGAATCAGCCCCAGCATTTT	TRBD1	TRBV18	TRBJ1-5	.
CASSFRLFSTDTQYF	TGTGCCAGCAGCTTCCGTCTATTTAGCACAGATACGCAGTATTTT	.	TRBV7-2	TRBJ2-3	.
CAWISGRPPDTQYF	TGTGCCTGGATTAGCGGTAGGCCCCCAGATACGCAGTATTTT	.	TRBV30	TRBJ2-3	few
CASSQARGQGNTEAFF	TGTGCCAGCAGCCAAGCAAGGGGTCAGGGGAACACTGAAGCTTTCTTT	.	TRBV4-2	TRBJ1-1	.
CASSHERQGRNEQFF	TGTGCCAGCAGCCACGAACGACAGGGGAGGAATGAGCAGTTCTTC	TRBD1	TRBV11-3	TRBJ2-1	.
CASSTGRTALGYQETQYF	TGCGCCAGCAGCACCGGACGGACAGCCTTAGGATACCAAGAGACCCAGTACTTC	.	TRBV5-1	TRBJ2-5	.
CASSLQMNTEAFF	TGCGCCAGCAGCTTGCAAATGAACACTGAAGCTTTCTTT	.	TRBV5-1	TRBJ1-1	.
CASRPRGYYGYTF	TGTGCCAGCAGACCGAGGGGGTACTATGGCTACACCTTC	.	TRBV2	TRBJ1-2	.
CASGLKLAGSYNEQFF	TGTGCTAGTGGTTTGAAACTAGCGGGCTCCTACAATGAGCAGTTCTTC	TRBD2	TRBV12-5	TRBJ2-1	.
CASTPQASGRVQETQYF	TGCGCCAGCACCCCCCAGGCTAGCGGGAGGGTGCAAGAGACCCAGTACTTC	TRBD2	TRBV5-1	TRBJ2-5	once
CASSKGQHYGYTF	TGTGCCAGTAGTAAGGGACAGCATTATGGCTACACCTTC	TRBD1	TRBV19	TRBJ1-2	many
CASRETGPNTEAFF	TGTGCCAGCAGGGAGACCGGGCCGAACACTGAAGCTTTCTTT	.	TRBV6-1	TRBJ1-1	.
CASSMRLTNEQFF	TGTGCCAGTAGTATGCGTCTTACGAATGAGCAGTTCTTC	.	TRBV19	TRBJ2-1	.
CASSPRILAGATDTQYF	TGTGCCAGCAGCCCGAGAATCCTAGCGGGGGCCACAGATACGCAGTATTTT	TRBD2	TRBV11-2	TRBJ2-3	.
CSASQENTIYF	TGCAGTGCTAGCCAAGAAAACACCATATATTTT	.	TRBV20-1	TRBJ1-3	.
CSVPGGEAFF	TGCAGCGTCCCGGGAGGTGAAGCTTTCTTT	.	TRBV29-1	TRBJ1-1	.
CASSLAGKGTQETQYF	TGCGCCAGCAGCTTGGCCGGGAAGGGCACACAAGAGACCCAGTACTTC	.	TRBV5-1	TRBJ2-5	.
CASSYKIQGNYGYTF	TGTGCCAGCAGTTACAAGATACAGGGAAACTATGGCTACACCTTC	.	TRBV6-5	TRBJ1-2	.
CASSEGQGVGTDTQYF	TGTGCCAGCAGTGAAGGACAGGGAGTCGGGACAGATACGCAGTATTTT	TRBD1	TRBV2	TRBJ2-3	.
CASSPGTGGYQETQYF	TGCGCCAGCAGCCCGGGGACAGGGGGGTACCAAGAGACCCAGTACTTC	TRBD1	TRBV5-1	TRBJ2-5	.
CASSSQGAGQPQHF	TGTGCCAGCTCATCACAGGGGGCGGGTCAGCCCCAGCATTTT	TRBD1	TRBV18	TRBJ1-5	.
CASRTQGASNTEAFF	TGTGCCAGCAGAACACAGGGGGCATCAAACACTGAAGCTTTCTTT	TRBD1	TRBV6-5	TRBJ1-1	.
CASTQQGGSSTDTQYF	TGTGCCAGCACCCAACAGGGCGGGTCTAGCACAGATACGCAGTATTTT	.	TRBV6-6	TRBJ2-3	.
CASSVSKDSLYGYTF	TGTGCCAGCAGCGTTTCGAAGGACAGCCTCTATGGCTACACCTTC	.	TRBV9	TRBJ1-2	few
CASSQGGVGNTEAFF	TGCGCCAGCAGCCAGGGGGGCGTCGGGAACACTGAAGCTTTCTTT	.	TRBV4-3	TRBJ1-1	.
CASSSPGQPDTQYF	TGTGCCAGCAGCTCCCCCGGACAGCCAGATACGCAGTATTTT	.	TRBV7-2	TRBJ2-3	.
CASSLERDTEAFF	TGTGCCAGCAGCTTAGAGAGGGACACTGAAGCTTTCTTT	.	TRBV7-2	TRBJ1-1	.
CASDRYYGYTF	TGTGCCAGCGACCGCTACTATGGCTACACCTTC	.	TRBV6-1	TRBJ1-2	.
CASGLSTGITDTQYF	TGTGCTAGTGGTTTGAGCACGGGGATCACAGATACGCAGTATTTT	.	TRBV12-5	TRBJ2-3	.
CAWIRGNTGELFF	TGTGCCTGGATCAGGGGGAACACCGGGGAGCTGTTTTTT	.	TRBV30	TRBJ2-2	.